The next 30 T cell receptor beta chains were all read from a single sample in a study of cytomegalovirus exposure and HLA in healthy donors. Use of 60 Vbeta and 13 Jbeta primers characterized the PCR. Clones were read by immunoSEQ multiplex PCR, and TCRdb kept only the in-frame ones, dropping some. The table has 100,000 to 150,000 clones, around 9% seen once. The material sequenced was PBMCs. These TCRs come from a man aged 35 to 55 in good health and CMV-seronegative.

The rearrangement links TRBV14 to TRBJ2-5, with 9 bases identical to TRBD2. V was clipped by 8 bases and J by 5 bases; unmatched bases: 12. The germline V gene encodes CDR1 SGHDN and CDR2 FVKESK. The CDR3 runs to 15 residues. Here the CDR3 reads CASADLAGPQETQYF. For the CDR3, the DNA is TGTGCCAGCGCCGATCTAGCGGGGCCTCAGGAGACCCAGTACTTC.

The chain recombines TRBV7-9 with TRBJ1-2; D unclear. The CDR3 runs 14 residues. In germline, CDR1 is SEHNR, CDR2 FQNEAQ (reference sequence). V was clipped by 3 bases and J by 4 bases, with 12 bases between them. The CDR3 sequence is CASSFRGISYGYTF. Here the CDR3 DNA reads TGTGCCAGCAGCTTCCGAGGAATATCCTATGGCTACACCTTC.

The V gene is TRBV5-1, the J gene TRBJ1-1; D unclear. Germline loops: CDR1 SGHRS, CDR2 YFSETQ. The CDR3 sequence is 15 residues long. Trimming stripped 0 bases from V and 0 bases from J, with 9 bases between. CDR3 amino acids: CASSLDWAMNTEAFF. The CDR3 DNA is TGCGCCAGCAGCTTGGATTGGGCCATGAACACTGAAGCTTTCTTT. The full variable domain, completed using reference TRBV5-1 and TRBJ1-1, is KAGVTQTPRYLIKTRGQQVTLSCSPISGHRSVSWYQQTPGQGLQFLFEYFSETQRNKGNFPGRFSGRQFSNSRSEMNVSTLELGDSALYLCASSLDWAMNTEAFFGQGTRLTVV.

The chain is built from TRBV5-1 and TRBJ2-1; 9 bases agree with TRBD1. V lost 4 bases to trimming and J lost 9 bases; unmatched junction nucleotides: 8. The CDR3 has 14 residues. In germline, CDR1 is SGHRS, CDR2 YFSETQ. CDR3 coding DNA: TGCGCCAGCAGCCACGGACAGGGGCAGGGTGAGCAGTTCTTC. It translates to CASSHGQGQGEQFF.

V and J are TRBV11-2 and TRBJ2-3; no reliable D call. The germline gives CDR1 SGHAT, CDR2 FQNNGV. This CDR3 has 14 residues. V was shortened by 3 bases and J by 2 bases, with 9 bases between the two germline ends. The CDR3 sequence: CASSLSSTTDTQYF. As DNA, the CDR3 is TGTGCCAGCAGCTTGTCTTCTACCACAGATACGCAGTATTTT.

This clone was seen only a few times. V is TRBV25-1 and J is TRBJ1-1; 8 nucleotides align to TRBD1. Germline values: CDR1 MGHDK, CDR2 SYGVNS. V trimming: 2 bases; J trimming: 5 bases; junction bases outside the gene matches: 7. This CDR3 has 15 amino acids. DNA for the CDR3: TGTGCCAGCAGTGAACCCGACAGGGGCGGGACTGAAGCTTTCTTT. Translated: CASSEPDRGGTEAFF.

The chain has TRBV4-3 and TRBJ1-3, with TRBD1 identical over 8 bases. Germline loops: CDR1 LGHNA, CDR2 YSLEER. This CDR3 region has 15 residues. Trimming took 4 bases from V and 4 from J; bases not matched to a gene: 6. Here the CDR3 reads CASSRDRTGGNTIYF. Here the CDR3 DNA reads TGCGCCAGCAGCCGAGATAGGACAGGGGGAAACACCATATATTTT.

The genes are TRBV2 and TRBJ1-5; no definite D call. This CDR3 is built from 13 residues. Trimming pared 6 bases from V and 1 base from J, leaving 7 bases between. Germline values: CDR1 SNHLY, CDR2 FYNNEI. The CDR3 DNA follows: TGTGCCAGCAGCATTCAGAGCAATCAGCCCCAGCATTTT. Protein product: CASSIQSNQPQHF.

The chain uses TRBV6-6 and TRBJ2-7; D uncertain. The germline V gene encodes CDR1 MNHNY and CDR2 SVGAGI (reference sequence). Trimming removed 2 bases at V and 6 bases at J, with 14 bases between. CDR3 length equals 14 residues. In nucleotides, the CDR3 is TGTGCCAGCAGTTACGCGAAGCCGCCCACCGAGCAGTACTTC. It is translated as CASSYAKPPTEQYF.

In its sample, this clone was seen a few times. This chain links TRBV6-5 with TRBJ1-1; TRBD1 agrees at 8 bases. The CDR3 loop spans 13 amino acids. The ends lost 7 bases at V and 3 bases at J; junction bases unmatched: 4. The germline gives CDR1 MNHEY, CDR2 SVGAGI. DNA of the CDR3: TGTGCCAGCAACAGACAGGGGTACACTGAAGCTTTCTTT. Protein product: CASNRQGYTEAFF.

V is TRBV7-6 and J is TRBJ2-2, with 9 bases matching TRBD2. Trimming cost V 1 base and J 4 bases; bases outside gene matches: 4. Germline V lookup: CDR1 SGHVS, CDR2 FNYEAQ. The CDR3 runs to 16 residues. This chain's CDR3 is CASSLGGGGLTGELFF. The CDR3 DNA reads TGTGCCAGCAGCTTAGGCGGGGGGGGCCTCACCGGGGAGCTGTTTTTT.

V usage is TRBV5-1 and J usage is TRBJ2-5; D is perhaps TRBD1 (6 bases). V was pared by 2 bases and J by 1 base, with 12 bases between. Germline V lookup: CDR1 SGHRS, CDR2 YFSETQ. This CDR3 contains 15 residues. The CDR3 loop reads CASSFVGQRQETQYF. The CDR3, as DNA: TGCGCCAGCAGCTTCGTTGGACAGCGCCAAGAGACCCAGTACTTC. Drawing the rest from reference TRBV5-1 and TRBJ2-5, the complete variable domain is KAGVTQTPRYLIKTRGQQVTLSCSPISGHRSVSWYQQTPGQGLQFLFEYFSETQRNKGNFPGRFSGRQFSNSRSEMNVSTLELGDSALYLCASSFVGQRQETQYFGPGTRLLVL.

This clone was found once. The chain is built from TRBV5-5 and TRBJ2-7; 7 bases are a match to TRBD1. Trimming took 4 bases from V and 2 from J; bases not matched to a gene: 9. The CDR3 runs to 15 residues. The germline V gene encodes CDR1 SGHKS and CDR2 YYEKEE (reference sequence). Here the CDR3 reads CASSPDTGAPYEQYF. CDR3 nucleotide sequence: TGTGCCAGCAGCCCGGATACAGGGGCGCCCTACGAGCAGTACTTC.

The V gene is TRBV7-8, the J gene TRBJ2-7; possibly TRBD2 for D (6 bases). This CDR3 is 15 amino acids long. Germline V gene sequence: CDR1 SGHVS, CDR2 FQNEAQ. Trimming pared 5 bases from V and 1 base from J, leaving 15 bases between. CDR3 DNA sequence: TGTGCCAGCAGCCCCGAACCGACTAGTTCCTACGAGCAGTACTTC. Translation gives CASSPEPTSSYEQYF.

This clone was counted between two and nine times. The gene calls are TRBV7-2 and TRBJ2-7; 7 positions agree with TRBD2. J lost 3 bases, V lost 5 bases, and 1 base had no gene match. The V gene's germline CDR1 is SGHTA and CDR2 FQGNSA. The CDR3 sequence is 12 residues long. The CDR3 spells CASSGGGYEQYF. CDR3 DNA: TGTGCCAGCAGCGGGGGGGGCTACGAGCAGTACTTC. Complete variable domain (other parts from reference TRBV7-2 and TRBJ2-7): GAGVSQSPSNKVTEKGKDVELRCDPISGHTALYWYRQSLGQGLEFLIYFQGNSAPDKSGLPSDRFSAERTGGSVSTLTIQRTQQEDSAVYLCASSGGGYEQYFGPGTRLTVT.

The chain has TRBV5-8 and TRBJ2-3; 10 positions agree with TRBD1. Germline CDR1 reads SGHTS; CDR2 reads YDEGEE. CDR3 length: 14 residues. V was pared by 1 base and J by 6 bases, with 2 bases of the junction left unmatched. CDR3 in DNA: TGTGCCAGCAGCTTGCTGACAGGGGGCGATACGCAGTATTTT. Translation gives CASSLLTGGDTQYF.

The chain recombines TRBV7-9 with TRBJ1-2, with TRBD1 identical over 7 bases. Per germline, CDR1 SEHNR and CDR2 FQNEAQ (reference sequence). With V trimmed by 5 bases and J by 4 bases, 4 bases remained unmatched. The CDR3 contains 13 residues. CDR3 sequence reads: CASSRQGAYGYTF. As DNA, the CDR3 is TGTGCCAGCAGCCGACAGGGCGCCTATGGCTACACCTTC.

CDR3 DNA sequence: TGTGCCAGCAGCCTCCAGTTCGAGCAGTTCTTC. The encoded protein is CASSLQFEQFF. The chain links TRBV11-2 to TRBJ2-1, with D unresolved. This CDR3 has 11 amino acids. V shed 5 bases and J shed 10 bases, with 9 bases lying between them. The germline CDR1 and CDR2 sequences are SGHAT and FQNNGV.

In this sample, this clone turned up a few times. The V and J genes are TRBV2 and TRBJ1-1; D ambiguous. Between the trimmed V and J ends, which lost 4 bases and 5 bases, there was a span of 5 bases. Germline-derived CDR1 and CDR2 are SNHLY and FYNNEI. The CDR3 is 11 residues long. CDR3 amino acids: CASSVTTEAFF. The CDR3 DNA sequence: TGTGCCAGCAGTGTTACAACTGAAGCTTTCTTT. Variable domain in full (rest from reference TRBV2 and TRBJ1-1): EPEVTQTPSHQVTQMGQEVILRCVPISNHLYFYWYRQILGQKVEFLVSFYNNEISEKSEIFDDQFSVERPDGSNFTLKIRSTKLEDSAMYFCASSVTTEAFFGQGTRLTVV.

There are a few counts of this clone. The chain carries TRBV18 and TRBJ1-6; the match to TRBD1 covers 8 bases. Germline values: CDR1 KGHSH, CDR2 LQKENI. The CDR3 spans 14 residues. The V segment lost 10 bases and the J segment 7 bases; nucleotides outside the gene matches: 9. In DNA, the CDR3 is TGTGCCACTCGGGAGGACAGGGACAATTCACCCCTCCACTTT. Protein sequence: CATREDRDNSPLHF. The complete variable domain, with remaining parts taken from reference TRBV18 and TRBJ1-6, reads NAGVMQNPRHLVRRRGQEARLRCSPMKGHSHVYWYRQLPEEGLKFMVYLQKENIIDESGMPKERFSAEFPKEGPSILRIQQVVRGDSAAYFCATREDRDNSPLHFGNGTRLTVT.

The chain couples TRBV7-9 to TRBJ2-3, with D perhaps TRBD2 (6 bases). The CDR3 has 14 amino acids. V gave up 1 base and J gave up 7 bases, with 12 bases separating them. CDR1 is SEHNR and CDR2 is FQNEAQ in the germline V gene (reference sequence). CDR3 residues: CASSLVPREHTQYF. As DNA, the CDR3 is TGTGCCAGCAGCTTAGTTCCCCGGGAGCATACGCAGTATTTT.

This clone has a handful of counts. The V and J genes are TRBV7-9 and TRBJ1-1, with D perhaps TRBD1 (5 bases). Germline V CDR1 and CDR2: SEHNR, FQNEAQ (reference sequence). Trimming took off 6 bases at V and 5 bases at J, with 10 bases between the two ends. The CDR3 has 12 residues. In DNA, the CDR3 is TGTGCCAGCAGAGGGGCGACGACTGAAGCTTTCTTT. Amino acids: CASRGATTEAFF. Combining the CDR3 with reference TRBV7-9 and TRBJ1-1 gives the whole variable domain DTGVSQNPRHKITKRGQNVTFRCDPISEHNRLYWYRQTLGQGPEFLTYFQNEAQLEKSRLLSDRFSAERPKGSFSTLEIQRTEQGDSAMYLCASRGATTEAFFGQGTRLTVV.

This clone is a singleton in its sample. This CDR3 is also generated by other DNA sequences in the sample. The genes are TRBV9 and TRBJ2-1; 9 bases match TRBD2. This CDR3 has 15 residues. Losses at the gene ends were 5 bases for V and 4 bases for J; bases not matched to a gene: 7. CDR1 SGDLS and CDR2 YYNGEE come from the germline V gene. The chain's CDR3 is CASSATSGPYNEQFF. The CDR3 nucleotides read TGTGCCAGCAGTGCGACTAGCGGCCCTTACAATGAGCAGTTCTTC.

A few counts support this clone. The CDR3: CASSRTQGDQPQHF. The CDR3 nucleotides are TGTGCCAGCAGCCGGACACAGGGGGATCAGCCCCAGCATTTT. This rearrangement joins TRBV6-6 to TRBJ1-5; 8 bases agree with TRBD1. Germline CDR1 and CDR2: MNHNY and SVGAGI (reference sequence). The ends lost 6 bases at V and 5 bases at J; junction bases unmatched: 6. This CDR3 is 14 amino acids long.

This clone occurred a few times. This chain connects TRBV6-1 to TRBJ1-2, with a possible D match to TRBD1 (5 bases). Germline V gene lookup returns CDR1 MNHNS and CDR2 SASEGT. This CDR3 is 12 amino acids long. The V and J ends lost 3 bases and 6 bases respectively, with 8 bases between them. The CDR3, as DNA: TGTGCCAGCAGTGATAGGGGTAATGGCTACACCTTC. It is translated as CASSDRGNGYTF.

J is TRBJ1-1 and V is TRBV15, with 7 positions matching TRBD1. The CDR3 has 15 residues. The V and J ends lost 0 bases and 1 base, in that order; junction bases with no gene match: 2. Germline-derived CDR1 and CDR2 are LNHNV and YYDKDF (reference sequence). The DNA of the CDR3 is TGTGCCACCAGCAGAGAGGACAGGCCGAACACTGAAGCTTTCTTT. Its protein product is CATSREDRPNTEAFF.

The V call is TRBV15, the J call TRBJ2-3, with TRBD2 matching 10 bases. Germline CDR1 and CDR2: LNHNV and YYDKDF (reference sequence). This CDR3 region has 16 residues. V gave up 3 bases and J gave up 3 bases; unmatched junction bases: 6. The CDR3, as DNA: TGTGCCACCAGCAGCCGAGCGGGGGGGTCTACAGATACGCAGTATTTT. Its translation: CATSSRAGGSTDTQYF.

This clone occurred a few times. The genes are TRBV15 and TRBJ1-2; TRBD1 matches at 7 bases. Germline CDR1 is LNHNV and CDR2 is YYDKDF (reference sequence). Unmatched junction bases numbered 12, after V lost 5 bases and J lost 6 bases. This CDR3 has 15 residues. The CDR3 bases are TGTGCCACCAGCCCCCCGGACAGGTTGGCTGATGGCTACACCTTC. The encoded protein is CATSPPDRLADGYTF.

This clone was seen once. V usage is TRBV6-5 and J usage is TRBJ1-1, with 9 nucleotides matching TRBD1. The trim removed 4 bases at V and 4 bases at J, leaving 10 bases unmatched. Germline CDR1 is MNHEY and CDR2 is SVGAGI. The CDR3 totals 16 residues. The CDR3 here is CASSSPGTGTGTEAFF. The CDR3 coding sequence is TGTGCCAGCAGTTCTCCCGGGACAGGGACTGGCACTGAAGCTTTCTTT.

This CDR3 is CATSRGRGPTDTQYF. Written as DNA, the CDR3 is TGTGCCACCAGCAGAGGGCGGGGGCCCACAGATACGCAGTATTTT. This chain links TRBV15 with TRBJ2-3; weak D call: TRBD2 (7 bases). Germline V gene sequence: CDR1 LNHNV, CDR2 YYDKDF (reference sequence). V was clipped by 1 base and J by 2 bases, with 10 bases between them. CDR3 length: 15 amino acids.